Sequencing of this TCR beta chain was carried out in a study of T cell responses to AZD1222 COVID-19 vaccine. From germline, CDR1 is GTSNPN and CDR2 SVGIG (reference sequence). The CDR3 covers 15 residues. With 1 base clipped from V and 4 bases from J, the junction kept 3 bases outside the gene matches. This table comes from immunoSEQ multiplex PCR, and its TCRdb copy is limited to in-frame clones, with some not included. Seen here are some 120,000 clones, approximately 85% observed once, and the top ten hold just under 4.5%. Findings and caveats of the study: Repertoire sampling occurred only after the peak T cell response. CD4 TCRs linked to vaccination spanned spike, dominating at 160-218 and 743-854. Within unmutated variant regions lay the reported targets of nearly half of spike-specific TCRs. White British people made up most donors, females outnumbered males, and clonal diversity was possibly underestimated.

Regarding this clone: Its antigen remains unidentified.

This chain connects TRBV30 to TRBJ2-3; 12 bases agree with TRBD2. The sequence derives from an adult who received the AZD1222 COVID-19 vaccine. This specimen was peripheral blood, taken 28 days after the second AZD1222 dose. CDR3 in DNA: TGTGCCTGGAGTGCTAGCGGGGGGGCCCCAGATACGCAGTATTTT. This sequence encodes CAWSASGGAPDTQYF.